This T cell receptor (beta chain) was recovered during a study of technical replicates of blood from several donors. Data came from immunoSEQ multiplex PCR; TCRdb stores just in-frame clones and leaves some out. The sample comprises some 76,000 clones, under 99% of which are singletons, and around 0.2% rests with the top ten. Sequenced: T cells isolated from PBMCs. The TCR originated in a human donor in good health.

CDR3: CAWSRGRNYGYTF. In DNA, the CDR3 is TGTGCCTGGAGCCGGGGAAGAAACTATGGCTACACCTTC. The gene calls are TRBV30 and TRBJ1-2; D is unresolved. V was pared by 3 bases and J by 2 bases, with 10 bases between. CDR3 size: 13 residues. Germline CDR1 GTSNPN, CDR2 SVGIG (reference sequence).